The source of this T cell receptor beta chain is a study of beta chain features in type 1 diabetes. Background on the study: Examination of sorted cells across all samples involved about 100,000,000 cells.

V was trimmed by 7 bases and J by 5 bases, leaving 17 bases between them. Germline lookup yields CDR1 SQVTM and CDR2 ANQGSEA. The CDR3 runs 14 residues. Of the isolated RNA, all was reverse transcribed, and so the sequenced material was expressed TCRB transcripts. TCRdb keeps only in-frame clones here, not all; method: immunoSEQ multiplex PCR. Among some 190,000 clones listed, 7.8% were seen once. This clone was picked up a small number of times. Its antigen remains unknown. Findings and limits, study-wide: Because the template was cDNA, high-expressing cells might be over-represented. PCR may have favored shorter templates equally in patients and controls. Moderate but significant shortening of TCRB CDR3s was recorded in all four CD4+ subsets from Type 1 diabetes patients.

This clonotype originated in a woman aged 40 to 50 with type 1 diabetes. Material: central memory CD4+ T cells from blood. The rearrangement uses TRBV29-1 and TRBJ1-4; D is possibly TRBD1 (5 bases). The CDR3 protein is CSALVATENEKLFF. CDR3 nucleotides: TGCAGCGCCCTGGTTGCGACAGAAAATGAAAAACTGTTTTTT. Drawing the rest from reference TRBV29-1 and TRBJ1-4, the complete variable domain is SAVISQKPSRDICQRGTSLTIQCQVDSQVTMMFWYRQQPGQSLTLIATANQGSEATYESGFVIDKFPISRPNLTFSTLTVSNMSPEDSSIYLCSALVATENEKLFFGSGTQLSVL.